What follows are 17 T cell receptor beta chains derived from one specimen sequenced in a study of cytomegalovirus exposure and HLA in healthy donors. Assay: immunoSEQ multiplex PCR; the TCRdb copy retains only in-frame clones and omits some. The table includes more than 200,000 clones, 90% detected once. Input material: PBMCs. Source of these receptors: a woman under 40 in good health and CMV-seronegative.

The chain links TRBV2 to TRBJ2-2; D is possibly TRBD2 (5 bases). CDR3 length: 11 residues. CDR1 and CDR2 from the germline V gene are SNHLY and FYNNEI. V gave up 6 bases and J gave up 9 bases, with 8 bases separating them. The DNA of the CDR3 is TGTGCCAGCAGGGGAGACAGGGAGCTGTTTTTT. This encodes CASRGDRELFF.

This sequence joins TRBV5-1 and TRBJ1-3, with 8 bases lining up with TRBD1. CDR1 and CDR2 from the germline V gene are SGHRS and YFSETQ. The CDR3 spans 16 residues. Trimming at V came to 2 bases and at J to 0 bases, leaving 4 bases not matched to a gene. CDR3 sequence reads: CASSFAGGSSGNTIYF. The CDR3 region has the DNA TGCGCCAGCAGCTTTGCAGGGGGCAGCTCTGGAAACACCATATATTTT.

The rearrangement links TRBV11-3 to TRBJ2-5, with TRBD2 matching over 9 bases. The V and J ends lost 5 bases and 5 bases, in that order; junction bases with no gene match: 3. CDR3 length: 13 residues. Germline CDR1 reads SGHNT; CDR2 reads YENEEA. The CDR3 sequence: CASSGAGGETQYF. The CDR3, as DNA: TGTGCCAGCAGCGGGGCGGGAGGGGAGACCCAGTACTTC.

This chain links TRBV11-3 with TRBJ1-1, with 7 bases that match TRBD1. V was clipped by 7 bases and J by 9 bases; unmatched bases: 14. Germline loops: CDR1 SGHNT, CDR2 YENEEA. The CDR3 runs 14 residues. The CDR3 loop reads CASINYPEQGKAFF. CDR3 nucleotides: TGTGCCAGCATCAACTACCCGGAACAGGGGAAAGCTTTCTTT.

The chain couples TRBV9 to TRBJ2-5; 11 bases match TRBD1. Germline V gives CDR1 SGDLS, CDR2 YYNGEE. The CDR3 loop spans 13 amino acids. Losses at the gene ends were 2 bases for V and 9 bases for J; bases not matched to a gene: 3. The CDR3 DNA reads TGTGCCAGCAGCGTCGGGACAGGGGGTGCCCAGTACTTC. Translation gives CASSVGTGGAQYF. The whole variable domain, filled in from reference TRBV9 and TRBJ2-5, reads DSGVTQTPKHLITATGQRVTLRCSPRSGDLSVYWYQQSLDQGLQFLIQYYNGEERAKGNILERFSAQQFPDLHSELNLSSLELGDSALYFCASSVGTGGAQYFGPGTRLLVL.

The chain is built from TRBV27 and TRBJ2-6, with unresolved D. This CDR3 is built from 16 residues. CDR1 and CDR2 (germline): MNHEY, SMNVEV (reference sequence). V lost 1 base, J lost 0 bases, and 7 bases lay in between. CDR3 sequence: CASSLLSSSGANVLTF. The DNA of the CDR3 is TGTGCCAGCAGTTTATTGTCGAGCTCTGGGGCCAACGTCCTGACTTTC. Full variable domain (missing parts from reference TRBV27 and TRBJ2-6): EAQVTQNPRYLITVTGKKLTVTCSQNMNHEYMSWYRQDPGLGLRQIYYSMNVEVTDKGDVPEGYKVSRKEKRNFPLILESPSPNQTSLYFCASSLLSSSGANVLTFGAGSRLTVL.

The chain has TRBV5-4 and TRBJ1-2; D unresolved. Trimming took off 4 bases at V and 5 bases at J, with 6 bases between the two ends. This CDR3 comprises 11 residues. Germline V gene data show CDR1 as SGHNT and CDR2 as YYREEE (reference sequence). The CDR3 sequence is CASSPGYGYTF. The CDR3 nucleotides read TGTGCCAGCAGCCCGGGTTATGGCTACACCTTC.

The chain is built from TRBV4-1 and TRBJ2-2; 7 bases line up with TRBD1. V lost 3 bases, J lost 6 bases, and 4 bases stayed unmatched. CDR1 and CDR2 (germline): MGHRA, YSYEKL. The CDR3 sequence is 14 residues long. The CDR3 reads CASSQSQGAGELFF. In nucleotides, the CDR3 is TGCGCCAGCAGCCAGAGTCAGGGGGCCGGGGAGCTGTTTTTT.

This chain links TRBV5-6 with TRBJ2-7; D could derive from TRBD1 or TRBD2 (7 bases each). Germline V lookup: CDR1 SGHDT, CDR2 YYEEEE. Trimming took 1 base from V and 5 from J, leaving 28 bases between them. This CDR3 spans 19 amino acids. The CDR3, as DNA: TGTGCCAGCAGCTTGTTCGGGGGGTTGACAGGGCCGGGTCGCGACGAGCAGTACTTC. Amino acids: CASSLFGGLTGPGRDEQYF.

This chain connects TRBV9 to TRBJ1-3; tentative D call: TRBD1 (6 bases). The CDR3 runs to 17 residues. V was pared by 0 bases and J by 3 bases, with 16 bases between. Germline values: CDR1 SGDLS, CDR2 YYNGEE. The CDR3 is CASSVVAGGAYGNTIYF. CDR3 sequence (DNA): TGTGCCAGCAGCGTAGTCGCGGGGGGCGCATATGGAAACACCATATATTTT.

The chain employs TRBV7-9 and TRBJ2-6, with TRBD1 identical over 7 bases. J lost 0 bases, V lost 7 bases, and 12 bases had no gene match. From germline, CDR1 is SEHNR and CDR2 FQNEAQ (reference sequence). The CDR3 spans 18 residues. The CDR3 sequence: CASTGTARMNSGANVLTF. DNA for the CDR3: TGTGCCAGCACGGGGACAGCTAGGATGAACTCTGGGGCCAACGTCCTGACTTTC.

The genes are TRBV18 and TRBJ2-3; D not certain. Germline CDR1 and CDR2: KGHSH and LQKENI. The V end lost 4 bases, the J end lost 0 bases, and 5 bases lay between the germline ends. The CDR3 sequence is 13 residues long. The CDR3 protein is CASSRLSTDTQYF. The CDR3 DNA is TGTGCCAGCTCACGACTCAGCACAGATACGCAGTATTTT.

This chain uses TRBV7-8 with TRBJ2-1; 7 nucleotides agree with TRBD2. CDR1 is SGHVS, CDR2 FQNEAQ, per germline. The ends lost 7 bases at V and 6 bases at J; junction bases unmatched: 15. CDR3 length: 16 amino acids. This CDR3 reads CASKLTRTSIPNEQFF. The CDR3, as DNA: TGTGCCAGCAAACTAACCAGGACTAGTATTCCCAATGAGCAGTTCTTC.

The chain joins TRBV29-1 to TRBJ2-1; TRBD2 matches at 9 bases. The CDR3 has 12 amino acids. Germline V gene lookup returns CDR1 SQVTM and CDR2 ANQGSEA. The trim removed 7 bases at V and 7 bases at J, leaving 5 bases unmatched. In DNA, the CDR3 is TGCAGCGACCGGACTAGCGCGAATGAGCAGTTCTTC. Its protein product is CSDRTSANEQFF.

The chain recombines TRBV30 with TRBJ2-7; 10 bases align to TRBD1. Germline V lookup: CDR1 GTSNPN, CDR2 SVGIG (reference sequence). This CDR3 contains 12 residues. V shed 4 bases and J 6 bases; nucleotides not matched to a gene: 3. The CDR3 here is CAWTTGGSEQYF. CDR3 coding DNA: TGTGCCTGGACGACAGGGGGCTCCGAGCAGTACTTC.

The rearrangement uses TRBV18 and TRBJ2-2; D possibly corresponds to TRBD1 (5 bases). The CDR3 runs 14 residues. V was trimmed by 3 bases and J by 1 base, leaving 6 bases between them. Germline values: CDR1 KGHSH, CDR2 LQKENI. The CDR3 DNA is TGTGCCAGCTCACCGCAGGGGAACACCGGGGAGCTGTTTTTT. It is translated as CASSPQGNTGELFF.

The chain uses TRBV5-6 and TRBJ2-5, with D perhaps matching TRBD1 or TRBD2 (6 bases each). V was cut by 3 bases and J by 4 bases, with 10 bases left in between. The length of the CDR3 is 13 residues. CDR1 is SGHDT and CDR2 is YYEEEE in the germline V gene. CDR3 DNA sequence: TGTGCCAGCAGCTATGGGGGGCTAGAGACCCAGTACTTC. Amino acids: CASSYGGLETQYF.